This TCR beta chain was retrieved from a study of T-cell reconstitution after alpha-beta-depleted transplantation in children. Researchers prepared the TCRbeta library using unique molecular identifiers, the study reports. MiXCR, run by TCRdb on the PCR reads, gives a single entry per CDR3 protein. The sample lists about 410,000 distinct CDR3 sequences; roughly 22% were seen once. V trimming: 3 bases; J trimming: 15 bases; junction bases outside the gene matches: 4. The germline CDR1 and CDR2 sequences are SGHRS and YFSETQ. The length of the CDR3 is 11 residues. The V and J genes are TRBV5-1 and TRBJ2-1, with 9 bases matching TRBD1. This sequence was found in a human donor who donated a stem cell graft to a child with acute myeloid leukemia. Material: PBMCs from the stem cell graft donor, obtained from the stem cell graft. CDR3 sequence (DNA): TGCGCCAGCAGCTCCGGACAGGGGTGGTTCTTC. This encodes CASSSGQGWFF.